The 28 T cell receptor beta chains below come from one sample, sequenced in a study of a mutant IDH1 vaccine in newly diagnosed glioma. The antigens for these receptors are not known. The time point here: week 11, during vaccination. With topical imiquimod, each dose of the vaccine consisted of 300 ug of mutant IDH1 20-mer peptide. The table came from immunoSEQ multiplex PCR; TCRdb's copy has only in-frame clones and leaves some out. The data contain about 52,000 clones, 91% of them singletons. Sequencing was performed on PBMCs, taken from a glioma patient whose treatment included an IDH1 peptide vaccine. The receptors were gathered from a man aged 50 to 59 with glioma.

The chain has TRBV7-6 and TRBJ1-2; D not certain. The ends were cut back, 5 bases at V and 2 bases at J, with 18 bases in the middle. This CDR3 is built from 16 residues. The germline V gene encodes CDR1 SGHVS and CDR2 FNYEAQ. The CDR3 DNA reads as TGTGCCAGCAGCCCCCGGAGTCCCGGGGTGAACTATGGCTACACCTTC. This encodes CASSPRSPGVNYGYTF.

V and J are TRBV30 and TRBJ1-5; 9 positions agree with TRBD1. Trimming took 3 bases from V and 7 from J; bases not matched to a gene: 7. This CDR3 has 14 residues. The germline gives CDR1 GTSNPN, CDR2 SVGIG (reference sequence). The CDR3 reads CAWREATGGQPQHF. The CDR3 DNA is TGTGCCTGGAGGGAGGCGACAGGGGGGCAGCCCCAGCATTTT.

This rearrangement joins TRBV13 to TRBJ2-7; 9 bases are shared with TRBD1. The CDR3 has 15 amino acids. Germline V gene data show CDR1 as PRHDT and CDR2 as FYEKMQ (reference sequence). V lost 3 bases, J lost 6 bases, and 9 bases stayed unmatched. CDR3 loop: CASSFSTGTGTEQYF. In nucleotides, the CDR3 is TGTGCCAGCAGCTTTAGCACCGGGACAGGGACCGAGCAGTACTTC.

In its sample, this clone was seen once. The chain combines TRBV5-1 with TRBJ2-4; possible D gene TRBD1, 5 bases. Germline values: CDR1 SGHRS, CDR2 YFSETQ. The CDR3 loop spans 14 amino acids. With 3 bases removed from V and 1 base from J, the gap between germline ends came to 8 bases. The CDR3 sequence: CASSSGRAKNIQYF. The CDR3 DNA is TGCGCCAGCAGCTCAGGGCGGGCCAAAAACATTCAGTACTTC.

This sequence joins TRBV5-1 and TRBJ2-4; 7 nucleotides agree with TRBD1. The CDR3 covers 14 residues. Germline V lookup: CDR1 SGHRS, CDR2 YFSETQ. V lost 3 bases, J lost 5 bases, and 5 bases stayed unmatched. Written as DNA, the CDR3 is TGCGCCAGCAGCTATACGGGACAGCAAAACATTCAGTACTTC. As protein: CASSYTGQQNIQYF.

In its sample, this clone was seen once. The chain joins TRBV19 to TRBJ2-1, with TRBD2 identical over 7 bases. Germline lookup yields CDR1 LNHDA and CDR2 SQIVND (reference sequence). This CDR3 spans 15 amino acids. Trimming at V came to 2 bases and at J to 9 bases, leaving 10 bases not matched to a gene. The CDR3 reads CASSILPGRDVEQFF. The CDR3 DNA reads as TGTGCCAGTAGTATACTCCCAGGGAGGGACGTTGAGCAGTTCTTC. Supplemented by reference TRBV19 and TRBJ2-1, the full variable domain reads DGGITQSPKYLFRKEGQNVTLSCEQNLNHDAMYWYRQDPGQGLRLIYYSQIVNDFQKGDIAEGYSVSREKKESFPLTVTSAQKNPTAFYLCASSILPGRDVEQFFGPGTRLTVL.

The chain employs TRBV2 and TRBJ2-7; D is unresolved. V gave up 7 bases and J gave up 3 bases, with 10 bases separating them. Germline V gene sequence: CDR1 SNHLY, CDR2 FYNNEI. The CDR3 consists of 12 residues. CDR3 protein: CASKILNYEQYF. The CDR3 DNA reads TGTGCCAGCAAGATATTAAACTACGAGCAGTACTTC.

This CDR3 is CAWSVLRPYGYTF. CDR3 nucleotide sequence: TGTGCCTGGAGTGTACTCCGTCCCTATGGCTACACCTTC. The chain links TRBV30 to TRBJ1-2; D ambiguous. The CDR3 extends over 13 amino acids. Per germline, CDR1 GTSNPN and CDR2 SVGIG (reference sequence). With 0 bases removed from V and 4 bases from J, the gap between germline ends came to 9 bases.

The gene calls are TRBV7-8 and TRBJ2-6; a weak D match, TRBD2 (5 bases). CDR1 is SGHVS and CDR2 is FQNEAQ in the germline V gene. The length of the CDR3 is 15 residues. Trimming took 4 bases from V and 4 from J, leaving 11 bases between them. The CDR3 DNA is TGTGCCAGCAGCTCCGACTATCTCGGGGCCAACGTCCTGACTTTC. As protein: CASSSDYLGANVLTF.

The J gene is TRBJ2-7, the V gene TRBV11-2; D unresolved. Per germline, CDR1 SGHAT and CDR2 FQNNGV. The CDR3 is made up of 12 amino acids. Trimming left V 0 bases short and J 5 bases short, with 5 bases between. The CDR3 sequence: CASSLDGDEQYF. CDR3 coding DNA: TGTGCCAGCAGCTTAGATGGGGACGAGCAGTACTTC.

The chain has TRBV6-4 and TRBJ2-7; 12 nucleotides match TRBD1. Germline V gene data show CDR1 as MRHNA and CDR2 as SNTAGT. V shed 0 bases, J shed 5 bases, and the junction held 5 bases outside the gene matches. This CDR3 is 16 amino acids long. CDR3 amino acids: CASSDSKRDRGHEQYF. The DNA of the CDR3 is TGTGCCAGCAGTGACTCGAAGAGGGACAGGGGGCACGAGCAGTACTTC.

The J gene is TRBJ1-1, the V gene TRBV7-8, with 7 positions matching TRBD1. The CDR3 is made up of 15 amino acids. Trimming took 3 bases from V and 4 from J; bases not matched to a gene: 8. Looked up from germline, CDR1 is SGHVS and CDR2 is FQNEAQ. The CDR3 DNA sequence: TGTGCCAGCAGCTTGTCCAGGGGGGGCGGCACTGAAGCTTTCTTT. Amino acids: CASSLSRGGGTEAFF.

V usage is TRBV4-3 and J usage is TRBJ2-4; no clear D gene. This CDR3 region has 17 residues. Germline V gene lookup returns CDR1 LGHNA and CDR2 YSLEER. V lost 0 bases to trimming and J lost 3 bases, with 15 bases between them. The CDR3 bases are TGCGCCAGCAGCCAAGAGAGAGGAAGGGTATACAAAAACATTCAGTACTTC. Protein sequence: CASSQERGRVYKNIQYF.

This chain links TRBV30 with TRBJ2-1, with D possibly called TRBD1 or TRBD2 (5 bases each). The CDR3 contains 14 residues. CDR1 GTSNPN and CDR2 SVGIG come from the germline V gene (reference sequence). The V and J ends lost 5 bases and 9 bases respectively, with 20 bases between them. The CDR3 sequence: CAWGPMWGFGEQFF. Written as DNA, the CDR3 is TGTGCCTGGGGCCCCATGTGGGGGTTCGGTGAGCAGTTCTTC.

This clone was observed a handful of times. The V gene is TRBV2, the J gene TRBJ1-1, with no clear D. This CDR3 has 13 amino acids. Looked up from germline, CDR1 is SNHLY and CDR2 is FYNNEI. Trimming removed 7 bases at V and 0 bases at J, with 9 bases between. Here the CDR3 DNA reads TGTGCCAGCAAATTAAAGTTGAACACTGAAGCTTTCTTT. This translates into CASKLKLNTEAFF.

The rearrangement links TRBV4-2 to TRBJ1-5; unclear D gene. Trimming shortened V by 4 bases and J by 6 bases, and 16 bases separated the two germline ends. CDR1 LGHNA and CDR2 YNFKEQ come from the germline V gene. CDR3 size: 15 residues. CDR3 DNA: TGTGCCAGCAGCCCGCAGACCCTCGACGGTCAGCCCCAGCATTTT. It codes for CASSPQTLDGQPQHF.

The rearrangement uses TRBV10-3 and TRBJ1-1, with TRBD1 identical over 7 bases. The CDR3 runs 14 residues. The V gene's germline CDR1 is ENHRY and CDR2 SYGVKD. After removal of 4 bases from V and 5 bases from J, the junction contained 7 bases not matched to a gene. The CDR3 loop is CAISGEGAGTEAFF. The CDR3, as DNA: TGTGCCATCAGTGGGGAGGGGGCAGGAACTGAAGCTTTCTTT.

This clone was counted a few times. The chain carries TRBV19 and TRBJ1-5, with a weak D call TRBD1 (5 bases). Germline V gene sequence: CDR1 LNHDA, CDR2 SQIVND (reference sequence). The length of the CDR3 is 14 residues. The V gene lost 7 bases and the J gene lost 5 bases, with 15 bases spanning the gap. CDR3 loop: CASKGDSLYQPQHF. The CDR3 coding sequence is TGTGCCAGTAAGGGAGACAGCCTCTATCAGCCCCAGCATTTT.

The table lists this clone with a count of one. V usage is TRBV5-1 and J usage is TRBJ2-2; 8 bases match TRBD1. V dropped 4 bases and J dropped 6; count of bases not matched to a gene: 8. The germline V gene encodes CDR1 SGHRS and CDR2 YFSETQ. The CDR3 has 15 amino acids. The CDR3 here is CASSLDRANAGELFF. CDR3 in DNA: TGCGCCAGCAGCCTGGACAGGGCGAATGCCGGGGAGCTGTTTTTT.

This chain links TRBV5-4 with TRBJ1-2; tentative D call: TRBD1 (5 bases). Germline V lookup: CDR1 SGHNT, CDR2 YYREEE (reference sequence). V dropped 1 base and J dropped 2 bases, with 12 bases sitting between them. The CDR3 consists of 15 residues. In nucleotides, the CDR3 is TGTGCCAGCAGCTTGCGTTGGGGCAGCAACTATGGCTACACCTTC. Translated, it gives CASSLRWGSNYGYTF.

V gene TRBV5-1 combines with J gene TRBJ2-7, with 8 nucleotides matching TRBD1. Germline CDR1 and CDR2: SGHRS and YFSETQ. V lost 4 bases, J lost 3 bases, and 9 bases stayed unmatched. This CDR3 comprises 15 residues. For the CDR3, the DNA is TGCGCCAGCAGCATAGGGGACAGGCCCTACTACGAGCAGTACTTC. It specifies CASSIGDRPYYEQYF.

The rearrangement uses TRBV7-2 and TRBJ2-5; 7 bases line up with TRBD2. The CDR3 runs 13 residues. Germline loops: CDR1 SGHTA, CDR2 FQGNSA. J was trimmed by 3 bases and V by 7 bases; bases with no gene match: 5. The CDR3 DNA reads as TGTGCCAGCAACGTGGGACTAAAAGAGACCCAGTACTTC. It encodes CASNVGLKETQYF.

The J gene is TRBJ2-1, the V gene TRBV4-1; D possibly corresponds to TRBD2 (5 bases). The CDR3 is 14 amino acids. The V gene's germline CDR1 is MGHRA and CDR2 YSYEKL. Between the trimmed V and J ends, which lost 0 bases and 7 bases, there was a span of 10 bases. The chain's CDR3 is CASSQDPSGNEQFF. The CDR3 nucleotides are TGCGCCAGCAGCCAAGACCCATCGGGAAATGAGCAGTTCTTC.

CDR3 region: CASSEVPGRERKLFF. The CDR3 DNA is TGTGCCAGCAGTGAAGTCCCAGGGAGGGAGCGGAAACTGTTTTTT. The chain uses TRBV6-1 and TRBJ1-4; possibly TRBD1 for D (5 bases). The CDR3 covers 15 residues. V was cut by 1 base and J by 11 bases, with 17 bases left in between. Germline-derived CDR1 and CDR2 are MNHNS and SASEGT.

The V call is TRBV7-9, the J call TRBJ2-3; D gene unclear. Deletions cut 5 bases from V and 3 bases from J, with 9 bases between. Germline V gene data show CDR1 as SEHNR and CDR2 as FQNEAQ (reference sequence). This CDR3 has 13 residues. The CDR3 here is CASSIVGTDTQYF. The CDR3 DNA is TGTGCCAGCAGCATCGTTGGTACAGATACGCAGTATTTT.

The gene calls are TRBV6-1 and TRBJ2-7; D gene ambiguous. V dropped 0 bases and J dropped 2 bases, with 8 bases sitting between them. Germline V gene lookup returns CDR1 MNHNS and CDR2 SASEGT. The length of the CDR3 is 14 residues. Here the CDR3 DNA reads TGTGCCAGCAGTGAAGCGGGCCTGACCTACGAGCAGTACTTC. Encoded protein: CASSEAGLTYEQYF.

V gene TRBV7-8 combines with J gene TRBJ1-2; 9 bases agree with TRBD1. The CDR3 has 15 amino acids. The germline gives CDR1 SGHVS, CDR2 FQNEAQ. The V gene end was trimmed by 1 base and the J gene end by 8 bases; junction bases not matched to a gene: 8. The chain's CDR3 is CASSLEGQGSGGYTF. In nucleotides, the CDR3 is TGTGCCAGCAGCTTAGAGGGACAGGGTAGTGGAGGCTACACCTTC.

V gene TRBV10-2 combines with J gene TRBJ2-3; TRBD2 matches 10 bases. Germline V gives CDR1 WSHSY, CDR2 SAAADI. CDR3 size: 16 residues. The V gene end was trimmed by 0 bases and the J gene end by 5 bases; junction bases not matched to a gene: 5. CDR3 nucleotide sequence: TGCGCCAGCAGTGAGTCTAGCGGGAGGTCTCGAGATACGCAGTATTTT. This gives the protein CASSESSGRSRDTQYF.